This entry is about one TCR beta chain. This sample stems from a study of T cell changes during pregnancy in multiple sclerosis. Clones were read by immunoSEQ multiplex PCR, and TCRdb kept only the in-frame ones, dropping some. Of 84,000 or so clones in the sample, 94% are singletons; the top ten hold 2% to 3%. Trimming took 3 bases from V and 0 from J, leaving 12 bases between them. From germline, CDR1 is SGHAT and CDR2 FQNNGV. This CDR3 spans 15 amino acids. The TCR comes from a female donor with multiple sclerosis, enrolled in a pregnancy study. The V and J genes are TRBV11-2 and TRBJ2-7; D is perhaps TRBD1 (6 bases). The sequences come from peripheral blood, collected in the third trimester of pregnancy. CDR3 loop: CASSLGQGNSYEQYF. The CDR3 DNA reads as TGTGCCAGCAGCTTGGGCCAGGGGAACTCCTACGAGCAGTACTTC.